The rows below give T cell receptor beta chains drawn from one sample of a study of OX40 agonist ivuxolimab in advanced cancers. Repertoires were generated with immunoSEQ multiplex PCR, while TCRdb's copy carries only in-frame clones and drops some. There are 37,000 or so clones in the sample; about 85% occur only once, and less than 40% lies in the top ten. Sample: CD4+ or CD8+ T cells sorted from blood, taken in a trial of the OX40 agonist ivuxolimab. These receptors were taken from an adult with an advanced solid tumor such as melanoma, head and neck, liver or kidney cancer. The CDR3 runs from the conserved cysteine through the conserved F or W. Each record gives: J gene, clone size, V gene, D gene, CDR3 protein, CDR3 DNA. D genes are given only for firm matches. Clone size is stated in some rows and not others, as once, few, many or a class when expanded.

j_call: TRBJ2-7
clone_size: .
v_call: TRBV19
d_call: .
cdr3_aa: CASSPSPYEQYF
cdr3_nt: TGTGCCAGTAGTCCCAGTCCCTACGAGCAGTACTTC

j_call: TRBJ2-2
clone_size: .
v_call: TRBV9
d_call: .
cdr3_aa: CASSTGTLGGTGELFF
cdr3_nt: TGTGCCAGCTCGACCGGGACCCTGGGGGGAACCGGGGAGCTGTTTTTT

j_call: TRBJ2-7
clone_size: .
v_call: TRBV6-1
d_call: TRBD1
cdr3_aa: CASSRQGSYEQYF
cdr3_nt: TGTGCCAGCAGCAGACAGGGGAGCTACGAGCAGTACTTC

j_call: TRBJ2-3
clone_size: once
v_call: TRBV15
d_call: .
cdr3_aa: CATSRGGNEITDTQYF
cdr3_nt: TGTGCCACCAGCAGAGGGGGCAACGAAATCACAGATACGCAGTATTTT

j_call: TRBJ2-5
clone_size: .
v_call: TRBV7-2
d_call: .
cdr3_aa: CASSLETGRGETQYF
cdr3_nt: TGTGCCAGCAGCTTAGAAACAGGGCGTGGAGAGACCCAGTACTTC

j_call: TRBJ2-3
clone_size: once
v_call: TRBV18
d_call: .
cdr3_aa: CASSPSTDTQYF
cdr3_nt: TGTGCCAGCTCACCGTCCACAGATACGCAGTATTTT

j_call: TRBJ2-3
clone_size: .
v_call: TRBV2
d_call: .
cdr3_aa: CASKEGESTDTQYF
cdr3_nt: TGTGCCAGCAAGGAGGGAGAGTCCACAGATACGCAGTATTTT

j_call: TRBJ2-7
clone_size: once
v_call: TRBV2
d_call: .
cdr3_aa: CASSRQGGNEQYF
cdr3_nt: TGTGCCAGCAGTCGGCAGGGGGGAAACGAGCAGTACTTC

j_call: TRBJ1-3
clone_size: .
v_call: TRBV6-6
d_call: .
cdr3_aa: CASSSRGLSGNTIYF
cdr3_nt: TGTGCCAGCAGTTCCCGGGGGCTTTCTGGAAACACCATATATTTT

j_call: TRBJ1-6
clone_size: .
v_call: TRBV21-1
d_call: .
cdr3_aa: CASSEERAQAPYSPLHF
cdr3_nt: TGTGCCAGCAGCGAGGAAAGAGCTCAGGCCCCCTATTCACCCCTCCACTTT

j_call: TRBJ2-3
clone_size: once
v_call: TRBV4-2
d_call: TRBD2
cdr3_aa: CASSLRASGSSDTQYF
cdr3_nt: TGTGCCAGCAGCCTGCGTGCTAGCGGTTCTTCAGATACGCAGTATTTT

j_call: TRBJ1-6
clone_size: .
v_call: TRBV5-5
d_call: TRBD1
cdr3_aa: CASSYFTGGLYNSPLHF
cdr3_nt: TGTGCCAGCAGCTACTTTACAGGGGGCCTCTATAATTCACCCCTCCACTTT

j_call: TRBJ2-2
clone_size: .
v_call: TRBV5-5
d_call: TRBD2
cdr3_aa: CASSFIAGGATGELFF
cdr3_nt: TGTGCCAGCAGCTTCATAGCGGGGGGAGCCACCGGGGAGCTGTTTTTT

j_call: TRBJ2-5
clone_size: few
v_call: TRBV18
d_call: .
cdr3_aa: CASSPGTKETQYF
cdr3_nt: TGTGCCAGCTCACCAGGGACAAAGGAGACCCAGTACTTC

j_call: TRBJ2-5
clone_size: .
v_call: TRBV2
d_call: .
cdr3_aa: CASSVHSSQETQYF
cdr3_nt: TGTGCCAGCAGTGTTCATTCCAGCCAAGAGACCCAGTACTTC

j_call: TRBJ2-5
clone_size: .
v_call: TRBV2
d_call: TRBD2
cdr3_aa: CASRGTSGGTKTQYF
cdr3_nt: TGTGCCAGCAGGGGTACTAGCGGGGGTACTAAGACCCAGTACTTC

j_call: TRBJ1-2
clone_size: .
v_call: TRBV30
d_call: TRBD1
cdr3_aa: CAWSVLGQGRYGYTF
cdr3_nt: TGTGCCTGGAGTGTATTGGGACAGGGGAGATATGGCTACACCTTC

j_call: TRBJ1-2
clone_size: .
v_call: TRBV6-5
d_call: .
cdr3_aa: CASSPWEAANYGYTF
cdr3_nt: TGTGCCAGCAGCCCCTGGGAAGCAGCCAACTATGGCTACACCTTC